The sequence of this T cell receptor (beta chain) was determined in a study of OX40 agonist ivuxolimab in advanced cancers. Study observations and caveats: On average, a greater number of expanded clones characterised CD8+ T cells relative to CD4+.

Worth noting for this clone: Its antigen is as yet unknown.

TCRdb's copy holds only in-frame clones and misses some; the assay was immunoSEQ multiplex PCR. The profile shows fewer than 25,000 clones, approximately 78% of them singletons. The material was CD4+ or CD8+ T cells sorted from blood, obtained in a trial of the OX40 agonist ivuxolimab. This clonotype originated in an adult with an advanced solid tumor such as melanoma, head and neck, liver or kidney cancer.

This CDR3 reads CASSYTDRTRRKLFF. CDR3 nucleotide sequence: TGTGCCAGCAGCTACACGGACAGGACGCGAAGAAAACTGTTTTTT. The chain is built from TRBV4-2 and TRBJ1-4, with 7 bases that match TRBD1. With 5 bases clipped from V and 10 bases from J, the junction kept 13 bases outside the gene matches. The CDR3 spans 15 residues. CDR1 is LGHNA, CDR2 YNFKEQ, per germline.